The next 5 T cell receptor beta chains were all read from a single sample in a study of Graves' ophthalmopathy and Graves' hyperthyroidism. The TCR beta CDR3 regions underwent amplification from RNA transcripts. RT-PCR in the first round used HTBI primers; a second-round multiplex PCR followed. TCRdb processed the multiplex PCR reads anew with MiXCR; each CDR3 protein has one entry. The table records about 660,000 distinct CDR3 sequences, about two fifths of them present only once. Sequenced: peripheral blood. These receptor sequences come from an adult man with Graves' ophthalmopathy.

The chain uses TRBV5-8 and TRBJ1-5; D is unresolved. Germline V gives CDR1 SGHTS, CDR2 YDEGEE. Between the trimmed V and J ends, which lost 1 base and 0 bases, there was a span of 14 bases. The CDR3 contains 17 residues. For the CDR3, the DNA is TGTGCCAGCAGCTTGTGGACGGCGAGTTATAGCAATCAGCCCCAGCATTTT. As protein: CASSLWTASYSNQPQHF. Variable domain in full (rest from reference TRBV5-8 and TRBJ1-5): EAGVTQSPTHLIKTRGQQATLRCSPISGHTSVYWYQQALGLGLQFLLWYDEGEERNRGNFPPRFSGRQFPNYSSELNVNALELEDSALYLCASSLWTASYSNQPQHFGDGTRLSIL.

This chain connects TRBV20-1 to TRBJ2-3; tentative D call: TRBD2 (5 bases). Trimming removed 2 bases from V and 4 bases from J, with 13 bases in between. This CDR3 is built from 14 residues. Germline V lookup: CDR1 DFQATT, CDR2 SNEGSKA (reference sequence). The CDR3 region has the DNA TGCAGTGCTAGACGAGGGTTCGACGCAGATACGCAGTATTTT. It specifies CSARRGFDADTQYF.

The rearrangement uses TRBV20-1 and TRBJ1-6, with D tentatively TRBD1 (5 bases). The germline V gene has CDR1 DFQATT and CDR2 SNEGSKA (reference sequence). The CDR3 contains 13 residues. V dropped 8 bases and J dropped 6 bases, with 14 bases sitting between them. CDR3 amino acids: CSYARGANSPLHF. Written as DNA, the CDR3 is TGCAGTTACGCCCGGGGCGCTAATTCACCCCTCCACTTT.

V usage is TRBV19 and J usage is TRBJ1-5; 8 bases are a match to TRBD1. The germline V gene has CDR1 LNHDA and CDR2 SQIVND (reference sequence). The CDR3 sequence is 13 residues long. J was trimmed by 2 bases and V by 9 bases; bases with no gene match: 3. CDR3 nucleotides: TGTGCCAGCCAGACAGGGGGCAATCAGCCCCAGCATTTT. It specifies CASQTGGNQPQHF. Combining the CDR3 with reference TRBV19 and TRBJ1-5 gives the whole variable domain DGGITQSPKYLFRKEGQNVTLSCEQNLNHDAMYWYRQDPGQGLRLIYYSQIVNDFQKGDIAEGYSVSREKKESFPLTVTSAQKNPTAFYLCASQTGGNQPQHFGDGTRLSIL.

The genes are TRBV2 and TRBJ1-4; TRBD1 matches at 9 bases. This CDR3 comprises 13 residues. Looked up from germline, CDR1 is SNHLY and CDR2 is FYNNEI. The V gene end was trimmed by 10 bases and the J gene end by 10 bases; junction bases not matched to a gene: 10. CDR3 in amino acids: CAKGPTGGGKLFF. The CDR3 region has the DNA TGTGCCAAAGGACCGACAGGGGGAGGAAAACTGTTTTTT.